The 13 T cell receptor beta chains below come from one sample, sequenced in a study of cytotoxic CD8 clonotypes in ibrutinib-treated CLL. The repertoire was sequenced with immunoSEQ multiplex PCR; TCRdb's copy has only in-frame clones and lacks some. The top ten hold approximately 8% of the sample, which has roughly 28,000 clones, roughly 85% seen once. The sequencing here drew on PBMCs, taken after 24 months of ibrutinib treatment. The source of these receptors is a human donor with chronic lymphocytic leukemia.

The V and J genes are TRBV7-8 and TRBJ1-2; 7 bases align to TRBD1. The CDR3 spans 14 residues. Unmatched junction bases numbered 4, after V lost 1 base and J lost 5 bases. Germline CDR1 is SGHVS and CDR2 is FQNEAQ. This chain's CDR3 is CASSLVGQSYGYTF. CDR3 coding DNA: TGTGCCAGCAGCTTAGTGGGACAGTCTTATGGCTACACCTTC.

CDR3 amino acids: CASSTGGGNTEAFF. In DNA, the CDR3 is TGTGCCAGCAGCACCGGGGGCGGGAACACTGAAGCTTTCTTT. This chain links TRBV7-3 with TRBJ1-1, with a weak D call TRBD1 (6 bases). Germline V gene data show CDR1 as SGHTA and CDR2 as FQGTGA. The CDR3 extends over 14 amino acids. Trimming pared 5 bases from V and 1 base from J, leaving 11 bases between.

This chain links TRBV7-2 with TRBJ2-1; D is tentatively TRBD1 or TRBD2 (6 bases each). CDR1 is SGHTA and CDR2 is FQGNSA in the germline V gene. The V gene lost 3 bases and the J gene lost 6 bases, with 15 bases spanning the gap. The CDR3 spans 15 residues. The DNA of the CDR3 is TGTGCCAGCAGCTTTAAGCCTGGGGGGCCCAATGAGCAGTTCTTC. This sequence encodes CASSFKPGGPNEQFF.

The chain recombines TRBV11-2 with TRBJ2-1; perhaps TRBD2 as D (6 bases). The CDR3 is 13 amino acids. In germline, CDR1 is SGHAT, CDR2 FQNNGV. Trimming left V 1 base short and J 8 bases short, with 9 bases between. CDR3 loop: CASSLGVADEQFF. CDR3 coding DNA: TGTGCCAGCAGCTTAGGAGTAGCGGATGAGCAGTTCTTC.

J is TRBJ2-2 and V is TRBV14; D is perhaps TRBD2 (5 bases). The CDR3 contains 14 residues. The V end was cut by 1 base, the J end by 4 bases, with 7 bases between. CDR1 is SGHDN and CDR2 is FVKESK in the germline V gene. DNA for the CDR3: TGTGCCAGCAGCCAAGGGGCGGGCACCGGGGAGCTGTTTTTT. Residues: CASSQGAGTGELFF.

This rearrangement joins TRBV6-4 to TRBJ1-6, with D unresolved. Germline CDR1 MRHNA, CDR2 SNTAGT. The CDR3 runs 14 residues. V lost 0 bases to trimming and J lost 10 bases, with 10 bases between them. The CDR3 nucleotides read TGTGCCAGCAGTGACTCGAGTCTGGGCTCACCCCTCCACTTT. This translates into CASSDSSLGSPLHF.

A remark on this clone: Other DNA sequences in this specimen translate into the identical CDR3. The chain is built from TRBV7-9 and TRBJ2-7; no clear D gene. This CDR3 has 11 residues. Per germline, CDR1 SEHNR and CDR2 FQNEAQ (reference sequence). Between the trimmed V and J ends, which lost 6 bases and 0 bases, there was a span of 3 bases. For the CDR3, the DNA is TGTGCCAGCAGATCCTCCTACGAGCAGTACTTC. Amino acids: CASRSSYEQYF.

The J gene is TRBJ2-3, the V gene TRBV9, with D perhaps matching TRBD1 (5 bases). The V end lost 5 bases, the J end lost 0 bases, and 13 bases lay between the germline ends. The CDR3 contains 15 residues. The germline CDR1 and CDR2 sequences are SGDLS and YYNGEE. CDR3 protein: CASRRTGLSTDTQYF. Written as DNA, the CDR3 is TGTGCCAGCAGGCGCACAGGATTAAGCACAGATACGCAGTATTTT.

This clone was counted a single time. The V and J genes are TRBV11-3 and TRBJ2-4; TRBD1 matches 11 bases. CDR3 length: 15 residues. From germline, CDR1 is SGHNT and CDR2 YENEEA. J was trimmed by 8 bases and V by 0 bases; bases with no gene match: 3. CDR3 coding DNA: TGTGCCAGCAGCTTAGATGGGGACAGGGGGGACATTCAGTACTTC. It encodes CASSLDGDRGDIQYF.

In DNA form, the CDR3 reads TGTGCCAGCGGCCAGGGGGTTAGTAATTCACCCCTCCACTTT. Its translation is CASGQGVSNSPLHF. This chain joins TRBV6-5 and TRBJ1-6, with 7 bases identical to TRBD1. The trim removed 8 bases at V and 6 bases at J, leaving 7 bases unmatched. Germline values: CDR1 MNHEY, CDR2 SVGAGI. The length of the CDR3 is 14 residues.

This chain uses TRBV4-1 with TRBJ2-2; D call uncertain. The germline gives CDR1 MGHRA, CDR2 YSYEKL. The V end lost 3 bases, the J end lost 2 bases, and 16 bases lay between the germline ends. CDR3 length: 17 residues. In nucleotides, the CDR3 is TGCGCCAGCAGCCAGGGCTATTTGAGGAGAAACACCGGGGAGCTGTTTTTT. Residues: CASSQGYLRRNTGELFF.

J is TRBJ2-1 and V is TRBV20-1; no definite D call. V lost 7 bases, J lost 7 bases, and 8 bases lay in between. Germline CDR1 DFQATT, CDR2 SNEGSKA (reference sequence). CDR3 length equals 10 residues. CDR3 residues: CSGYGNEQFF. In nucleotides, the CDR3 is TGCAGTGGCTACGGGAATGAGCAGTTCTTC.

This rearrangement joins TRBV2 to TRBJ1-5, with D possibly matching TRBD1 (6 bases). Trimming removed 2 bases from V and 4 bases from J, with 9 bases in between. This CDR3 has 14 amino acids. The germline V gene encodes CDR1 SNHLY and CDR2 FYNNEI. Here the CDR3 reads CASSELRGNQPQHF. In DNA, the CDR3 is TGTGCCAGCAGTGAATTGAGGGGGAATCAGCCCCAGCATTTT.